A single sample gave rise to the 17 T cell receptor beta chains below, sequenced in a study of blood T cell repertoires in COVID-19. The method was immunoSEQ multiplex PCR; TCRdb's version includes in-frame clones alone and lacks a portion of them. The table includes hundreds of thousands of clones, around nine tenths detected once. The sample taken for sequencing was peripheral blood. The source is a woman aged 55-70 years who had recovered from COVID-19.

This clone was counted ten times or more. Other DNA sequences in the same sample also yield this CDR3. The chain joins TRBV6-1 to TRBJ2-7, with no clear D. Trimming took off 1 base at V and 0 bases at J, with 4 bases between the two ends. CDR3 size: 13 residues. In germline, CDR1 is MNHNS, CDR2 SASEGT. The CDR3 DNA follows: TGTGCCAGCAGTGAAGGTCTCTCCTACGAGCAGTACTTC. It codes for CASSEGLSYEQYF.

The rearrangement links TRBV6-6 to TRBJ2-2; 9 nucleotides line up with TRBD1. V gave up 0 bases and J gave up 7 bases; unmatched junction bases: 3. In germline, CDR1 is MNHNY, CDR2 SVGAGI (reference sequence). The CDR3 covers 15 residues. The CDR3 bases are TGTGCCAGCAGTTACTCGAGACAGGGGGTCGGGGAGCTGTTTTTT. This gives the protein CASSYSRQGVGELFF.

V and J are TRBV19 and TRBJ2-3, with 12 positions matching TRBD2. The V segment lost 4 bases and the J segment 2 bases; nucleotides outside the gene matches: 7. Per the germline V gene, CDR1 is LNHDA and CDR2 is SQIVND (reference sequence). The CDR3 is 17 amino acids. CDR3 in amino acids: CASSTRTSGVPTDTQYF. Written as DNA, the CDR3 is TGTGCCAGTAGTACTCGGACTAGCGGGGTCCCCACAGATACGCAGTATTTT.

The CDR3 protein is CASSIDGGLKYIQYF. DNA for the CDR3: TGTGCCAGTAGTATAGACGGGGGGCTAAAGTACATTCAGTACTTC. V is TRBV19 and J is TRBJ2-4; perhaps TRBD2 as D (7 bases). The CDR3 has 15 residues. Trimming left V 0 bases short and J 8 bases short, with 14 bases between. Germline V gene lookup returns CDR1 LNHDA and CDR2 SQIVND (reference sequence).

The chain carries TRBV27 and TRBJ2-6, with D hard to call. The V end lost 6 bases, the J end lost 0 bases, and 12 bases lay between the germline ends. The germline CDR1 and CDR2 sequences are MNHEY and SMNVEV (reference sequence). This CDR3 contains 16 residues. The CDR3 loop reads CASSRSFSSGANVLTF. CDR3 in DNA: TGTGCCAGCAGCCGAAGCTTTTCCTCTGGGGCCAACGTCCTGACTTTC.

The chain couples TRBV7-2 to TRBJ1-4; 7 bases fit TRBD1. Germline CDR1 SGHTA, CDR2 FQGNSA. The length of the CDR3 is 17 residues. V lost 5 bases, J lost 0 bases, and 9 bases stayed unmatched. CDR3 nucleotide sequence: TGTGCCAGCAGCCCCGGACAGGCCCTTGCAACTAATGAAAAACTGTTTTTT. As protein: CASSPGQALATNEKLFF.

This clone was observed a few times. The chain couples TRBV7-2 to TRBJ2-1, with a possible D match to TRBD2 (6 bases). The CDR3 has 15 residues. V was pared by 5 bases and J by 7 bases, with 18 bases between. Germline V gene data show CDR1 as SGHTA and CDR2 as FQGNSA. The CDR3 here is CASSGFSGTYNEQFF. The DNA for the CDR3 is TGTGCCAGCAGCGGTTTCTCCGGGACTTATAATGAGCAGTTCTTC.

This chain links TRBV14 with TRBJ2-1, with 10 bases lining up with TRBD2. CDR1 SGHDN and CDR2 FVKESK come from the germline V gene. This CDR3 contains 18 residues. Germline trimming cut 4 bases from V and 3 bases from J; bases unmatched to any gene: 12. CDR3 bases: TGTGCCAGCAGCCCAAACTTCCTAGCGGGAGTTGGCTACAATGAGCAGTTCTTC. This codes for CASSPNFLAGVGYNEQFF.

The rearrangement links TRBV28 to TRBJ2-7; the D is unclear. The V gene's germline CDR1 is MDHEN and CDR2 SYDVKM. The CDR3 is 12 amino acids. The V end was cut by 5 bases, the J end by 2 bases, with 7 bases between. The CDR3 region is CASSIVAYEQYF. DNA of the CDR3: TGTGCCAGCAGTATAGTAGCCTACGAGCAGTACTTC.

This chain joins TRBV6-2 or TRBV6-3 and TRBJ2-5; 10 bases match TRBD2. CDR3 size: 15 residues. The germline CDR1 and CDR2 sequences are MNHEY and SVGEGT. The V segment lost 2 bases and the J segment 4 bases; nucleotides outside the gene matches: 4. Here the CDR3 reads CASSYARTSGETQYF. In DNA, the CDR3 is TGTGCCAGCAGTTACGCTAGGACTAGCGGAGAGACCCAGTACTTC.

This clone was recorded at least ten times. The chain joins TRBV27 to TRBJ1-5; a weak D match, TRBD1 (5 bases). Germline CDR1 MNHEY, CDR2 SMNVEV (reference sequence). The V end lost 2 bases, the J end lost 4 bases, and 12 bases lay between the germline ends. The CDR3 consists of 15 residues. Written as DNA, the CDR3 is TGTGCCAGCAGTTTAAAGGGGCGTTTTAATCAGCCCCAGCATTTT. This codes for CASSLKGRFNQPQHF.

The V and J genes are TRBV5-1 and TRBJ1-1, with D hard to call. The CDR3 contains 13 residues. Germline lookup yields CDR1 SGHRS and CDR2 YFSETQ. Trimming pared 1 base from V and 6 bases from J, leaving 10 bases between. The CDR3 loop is CASSLKFEAEAFF. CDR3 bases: TGCGCCAGCAGCTTGAAGTTTGAGGCTGAAGCTTTCTTT.

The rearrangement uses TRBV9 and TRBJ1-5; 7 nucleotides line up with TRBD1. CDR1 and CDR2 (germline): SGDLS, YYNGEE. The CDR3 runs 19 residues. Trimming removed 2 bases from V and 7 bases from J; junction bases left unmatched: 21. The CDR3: CASSVIGQVVKLGGQPQHF. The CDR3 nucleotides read TGTGCCAGCAGCGTTATTGGACAGGTCGTCAAACTCGGAGGCCAGCCCCAGCATTTT.

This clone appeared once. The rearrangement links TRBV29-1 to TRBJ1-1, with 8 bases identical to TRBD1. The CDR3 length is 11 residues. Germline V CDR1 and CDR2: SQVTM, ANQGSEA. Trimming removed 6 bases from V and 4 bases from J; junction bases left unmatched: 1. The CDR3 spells CSVTGGTEAFF. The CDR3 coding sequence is TGCAGCGTCACAGGGGGCACTGAAGCTTTCTTT.

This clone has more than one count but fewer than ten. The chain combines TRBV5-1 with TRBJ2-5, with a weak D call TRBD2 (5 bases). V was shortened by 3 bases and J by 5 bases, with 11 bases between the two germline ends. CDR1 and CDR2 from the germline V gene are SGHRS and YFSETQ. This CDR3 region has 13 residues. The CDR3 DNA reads TGCGCCAGCAGCTCGGAGGTGATGGAGACCCAGTACTTC. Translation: CASSSEVMETQYF. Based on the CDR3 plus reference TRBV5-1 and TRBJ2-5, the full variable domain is KAGVTQTPRYLIKTRGQQVTLSCSPISGHRSVSWYQQTPGQGLQFLFEYFSETQRNKGNFPGRFSGRQFSNSRSEMNVSTLELGDSALYLCASSSEVMETQYFGPGTRLLVL.

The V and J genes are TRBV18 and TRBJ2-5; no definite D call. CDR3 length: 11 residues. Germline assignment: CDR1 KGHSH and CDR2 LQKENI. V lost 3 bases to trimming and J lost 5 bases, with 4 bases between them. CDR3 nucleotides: TGTGCCAGCTCACCGGGCGAGACCCAGTACTTC. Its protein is CASSPGETQYF.

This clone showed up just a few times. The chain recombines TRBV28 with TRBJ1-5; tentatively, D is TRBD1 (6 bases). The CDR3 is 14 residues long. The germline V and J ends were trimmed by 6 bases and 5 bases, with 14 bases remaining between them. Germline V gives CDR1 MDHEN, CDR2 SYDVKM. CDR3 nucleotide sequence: TGTGCCAGCAGCGGGACAAATCGGGATCAGCCCCAGCATTTT. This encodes CASSGTNRDQPQHF.